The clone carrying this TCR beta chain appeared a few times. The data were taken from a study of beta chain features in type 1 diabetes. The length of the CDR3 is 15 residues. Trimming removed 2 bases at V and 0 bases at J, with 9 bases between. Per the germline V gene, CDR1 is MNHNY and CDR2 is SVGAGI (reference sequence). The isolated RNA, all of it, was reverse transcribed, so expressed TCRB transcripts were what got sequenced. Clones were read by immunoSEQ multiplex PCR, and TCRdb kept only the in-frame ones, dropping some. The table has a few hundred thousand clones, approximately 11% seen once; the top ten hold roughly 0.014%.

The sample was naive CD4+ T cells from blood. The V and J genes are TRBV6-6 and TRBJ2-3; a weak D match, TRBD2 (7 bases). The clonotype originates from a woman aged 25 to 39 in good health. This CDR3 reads CASSYGGASTDTQYF. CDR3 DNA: TGTGCCAGCAGTTACGGGGGGGCAAGCACAGATACGCAGTATTTT.